This T cell receptor (beta chain) was captured in a study of shared clonotypes between healthy human individuals. The CDR3 has 14 residues. V trimming: 9 bases; J trimming: 0 bases; junction bases outside the gene matches: 7. The germline V gene encodes CDR1 MDHEN and CDR2 SYDVKM. On this clone: What it recognizes is unknown.

Study findings and constraints: In a handful of donors, around 5.5% of naive CD4 clonotypes appeared in common. Exclusively blood specimens were collected; tissue repertoires likely differ.

Each PCR replicate from the sorted subsets contained around 200 ng DNA, which is about 31,000 T cell genomes. Original handling: Without quality scores, immunoSEQ junctional reads could not be filtered like full-length reads. Sequencing used immunoSEQ multiplex PCR; TCRdb keeps in-frame clones, though not all of them. That table is the source of V, J and clone size, and D and trimming were worked out from the DNA. The sample consists of under 850,000 clones, approximately 77% of them appearing once. Sequencing used memory CD4+ T cells sorted from blood. Subset noted: CD45RA-negative fraction. This clonotype was obtained from a woman younger than 45 in good health. The chain joins TRBV28 to TRBJ2-7, with 8 nucleotides matching TRBD2. The CDR3 spells CASHTSGSSYEQYF. The CDR3 nucleotides are TGTGCCAGTCATACTAGCGGATCCTCCTACGAGCAGTACTTC.